This entry concerns a single T cell receptor (beta chain). Its antigen remains unknown. These data are taken from a study of blood T cells in healthy people across ages. Study-wide results and caveats: Diversity was higher, and naive CD4+ cells more numerous, in long-lived donors than in aged donors. A strong correlation between TCR beta diversity and naive T cell percentage was seen. No conclusive comparison of naive versus antigen-experienced cells was possible with unsorted PBMCs. Estimates of diversity drawn from one million T cells were considered underestimates.

Primers used in a second PCR of roughly 6 to 11 cycles were a sample-barcoded 5' primer and a J-beta primer mix. TCRdb recomputed calls from the 5' RACE reads with MiXCR, one row per CDR3 protein. The sample holds about 1,400,000 distinct CDR3 sequences, roughly 40% seen once. The receptor's source is a woman younger than 30 in good health. Material for sequencing was blood.

The DNA for the CDR3 is TGCAGTGCCCCACCCGGACTCGGGGATATTCAGTACTTC. It yields the protein CSAPPGLGDIQYF. The chain combines TRBV20-1 with TRBJ2-4, with D maybe TRBD2 (5 bases). Germline CDR1 is DFQATT and CDR2 is SNEGSKA (reference sequence). The CDR3 covers 13 residues. Trimming removed 6 bases at V and 10 bases at J, with 19 bases between.